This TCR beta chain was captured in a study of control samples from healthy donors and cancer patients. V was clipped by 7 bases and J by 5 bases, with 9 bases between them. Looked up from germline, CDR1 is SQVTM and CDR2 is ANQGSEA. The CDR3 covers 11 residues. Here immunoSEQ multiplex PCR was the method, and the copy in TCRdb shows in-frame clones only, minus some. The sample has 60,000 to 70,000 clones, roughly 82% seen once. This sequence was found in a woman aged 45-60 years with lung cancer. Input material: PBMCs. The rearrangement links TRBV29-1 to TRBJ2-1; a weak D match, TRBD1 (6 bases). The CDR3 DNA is TGCAGCGGCACAGGGAACAATGAGCAGTTCTTC. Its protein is CSGTGNNEQFF.